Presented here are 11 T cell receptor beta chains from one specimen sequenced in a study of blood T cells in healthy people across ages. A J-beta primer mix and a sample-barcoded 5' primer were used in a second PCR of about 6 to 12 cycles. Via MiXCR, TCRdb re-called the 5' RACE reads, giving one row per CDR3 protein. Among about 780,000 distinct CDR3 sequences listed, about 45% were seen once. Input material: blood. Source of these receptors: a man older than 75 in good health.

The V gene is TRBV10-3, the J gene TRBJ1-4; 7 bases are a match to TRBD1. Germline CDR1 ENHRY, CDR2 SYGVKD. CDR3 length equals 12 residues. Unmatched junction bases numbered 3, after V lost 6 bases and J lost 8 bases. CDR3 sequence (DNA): TGTGCCATCAGGGGGACAGACGAAAAACTGTTTTTT. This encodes CAIRGTDEKLFF.

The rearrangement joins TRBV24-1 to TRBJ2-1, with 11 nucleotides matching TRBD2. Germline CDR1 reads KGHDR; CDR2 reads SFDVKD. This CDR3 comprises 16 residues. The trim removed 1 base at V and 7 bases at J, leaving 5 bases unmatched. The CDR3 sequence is CATSDFTSGSGNEQFF. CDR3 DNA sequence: TGTGCCACCAGTGATTTTACTAGCGGGAGTGGGAATGAGCAGTTCTTC.

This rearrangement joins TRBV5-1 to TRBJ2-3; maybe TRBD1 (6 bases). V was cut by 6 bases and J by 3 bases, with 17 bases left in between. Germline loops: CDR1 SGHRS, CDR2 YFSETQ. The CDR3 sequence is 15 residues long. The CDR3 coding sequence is TGCGCCAGCACACCTCGCGGACAGCAAACAGATACGCAGTATTTT. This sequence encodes CASTPRGQQTDTQYF.

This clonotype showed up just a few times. In nucleotides, the CDR3 is TGTGCCAGCAGCAACAGGGGACAGGGTTACGAGCAGTACTTC. As protein: CASSNRGQGYEQYF. The chain links TRBV11-3 to TRBJ2-5; TRBD1 matches at 9 bases. The end of the DNA fits TRBJ2-7 better, so the J call may be wrong. The CDR3 loop spans 14 amino acids. In germline, CDR1 is SGHNT, CDR2 YENEEA.

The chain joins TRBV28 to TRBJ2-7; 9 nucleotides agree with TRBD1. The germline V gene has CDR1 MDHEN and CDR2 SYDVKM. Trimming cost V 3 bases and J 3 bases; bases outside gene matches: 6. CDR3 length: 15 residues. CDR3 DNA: TGTGCCAGCAGTTTGCCGGGACAGGGAAACTACGAGCAGTACTTC. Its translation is CASSLPGQGNYEQYF.

This CDR3 is CSVLGGAKLFF. The CDR3 DNA reads TGCAGCGTTCTAGGGGGGGCGAAACTGTTTTTT. The chain uses TRBV29-1 and TRBJ1-4; D possibly corresponds to TRBD1 (6 bases). Germline loops: CDR1 SQVTM, CDR2 ANQGSEA. The CDR3 extends over 11 amino acids. V was pared by 5 bases and J by 11 bases, with 12 bases between.

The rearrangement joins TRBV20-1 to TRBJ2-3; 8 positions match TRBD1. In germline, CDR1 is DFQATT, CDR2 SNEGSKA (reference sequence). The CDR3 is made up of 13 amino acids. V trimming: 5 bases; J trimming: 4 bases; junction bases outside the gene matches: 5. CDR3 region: CSAEGQGSDTQYF. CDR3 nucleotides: TGCAGTGCTGAAGGACAGGGTTCAGATACGCAGTATTTT.

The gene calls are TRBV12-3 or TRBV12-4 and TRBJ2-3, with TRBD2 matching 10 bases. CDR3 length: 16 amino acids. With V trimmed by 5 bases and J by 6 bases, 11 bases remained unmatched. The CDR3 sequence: CASSRNGLAATDTQYF. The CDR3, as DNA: TGTGCCAGCAGTCGCAATGGACTAGCGGCAACGGATACGCAGTATTTT.

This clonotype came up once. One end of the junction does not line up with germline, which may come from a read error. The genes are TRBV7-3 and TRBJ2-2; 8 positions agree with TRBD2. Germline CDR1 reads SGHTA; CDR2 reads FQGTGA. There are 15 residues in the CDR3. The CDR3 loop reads CAGSFHGLAPGELFF. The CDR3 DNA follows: TGTGCCGGCAGCTTCCACGGACTAGCCCCCGGGGAGCTGTTTTTT.

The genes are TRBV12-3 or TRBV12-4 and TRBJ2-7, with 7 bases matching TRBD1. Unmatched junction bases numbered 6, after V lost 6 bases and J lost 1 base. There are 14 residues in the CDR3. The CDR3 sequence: CASSTTDRSYEQYF. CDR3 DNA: TGTGCCAGCAGCACCACGGACAGGTCCTACGAGCAGTACTTC.

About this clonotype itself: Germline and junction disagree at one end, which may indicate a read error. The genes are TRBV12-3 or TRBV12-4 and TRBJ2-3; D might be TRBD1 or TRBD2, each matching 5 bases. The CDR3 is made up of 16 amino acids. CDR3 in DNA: TGTGCCAGCAGACGTCCCCGGAGAGGGGCCACAGATGCGCAGTATTTT. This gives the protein CASRRPRRGATDAQYF.